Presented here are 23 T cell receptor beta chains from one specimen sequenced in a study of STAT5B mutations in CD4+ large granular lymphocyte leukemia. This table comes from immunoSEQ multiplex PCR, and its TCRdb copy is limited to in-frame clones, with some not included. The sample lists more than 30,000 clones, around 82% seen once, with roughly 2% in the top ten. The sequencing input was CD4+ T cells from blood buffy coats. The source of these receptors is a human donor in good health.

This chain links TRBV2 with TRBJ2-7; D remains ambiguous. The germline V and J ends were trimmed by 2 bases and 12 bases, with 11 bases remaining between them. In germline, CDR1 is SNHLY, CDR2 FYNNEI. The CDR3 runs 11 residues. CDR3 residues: CASSEISVLYF. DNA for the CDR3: TGTGCCAGCAGTGAAATATCGGTGCTGTACTTC.

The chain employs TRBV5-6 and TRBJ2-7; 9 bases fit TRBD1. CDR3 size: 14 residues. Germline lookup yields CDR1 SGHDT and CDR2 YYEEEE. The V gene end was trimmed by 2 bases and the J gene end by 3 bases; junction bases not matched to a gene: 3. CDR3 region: CASSFMGQGYEQYF. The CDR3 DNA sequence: TGTGCCAGCAGCTTCATGGGACAGGGCTACGAGCAGTACTTC.

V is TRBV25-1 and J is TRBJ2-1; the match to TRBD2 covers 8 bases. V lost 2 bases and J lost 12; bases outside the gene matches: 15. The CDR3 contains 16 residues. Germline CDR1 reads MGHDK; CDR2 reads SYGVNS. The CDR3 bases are TGTGCCAGCAGTGAACCGGGACTAGTGTGGGACAAAGGGCAGTTCTTC. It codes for CASSEPGLVWDKGQFF.

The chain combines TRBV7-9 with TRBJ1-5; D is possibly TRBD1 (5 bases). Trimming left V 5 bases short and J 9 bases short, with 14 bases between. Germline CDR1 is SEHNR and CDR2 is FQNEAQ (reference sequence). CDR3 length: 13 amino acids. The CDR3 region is CASSPDTEGPQHF. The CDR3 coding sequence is TGTGCCAGCAGCCCGGACACGGAGGGGCCCCAGCATTTT.

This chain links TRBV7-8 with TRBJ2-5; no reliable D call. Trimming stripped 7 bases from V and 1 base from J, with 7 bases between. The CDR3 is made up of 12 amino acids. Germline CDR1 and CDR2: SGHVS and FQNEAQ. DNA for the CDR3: TGTGCCAGCAACCAAGGCCAAGAGACCCAGTACTTC. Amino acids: CASNQGQETQYF.

The CDR3 DNA reads as TGTGCCAGCAGCTTAGTCGATTTAATCACTGAAGCTTTCTTT. Protein: CASSLVDLITEAFF. V usage is TRBV7-2 and J usage is TRBJ1-1; D gene unclear. The CDR3 has 14 residues. The germline CDR1 and CDR2 sequences are SGHTA and FQGNSA. Trimming stripped 1 base from V and 4 bases from J, with 10 bases between.

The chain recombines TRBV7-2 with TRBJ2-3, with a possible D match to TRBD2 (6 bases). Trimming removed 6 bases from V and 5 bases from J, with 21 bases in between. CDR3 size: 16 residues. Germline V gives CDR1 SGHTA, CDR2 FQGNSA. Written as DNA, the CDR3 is TGTGCCAGCAGATTCATTGGGGAATTCGGGAGAGATACGCAGTATTTT. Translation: CASRFIGEFGRDTQYF.

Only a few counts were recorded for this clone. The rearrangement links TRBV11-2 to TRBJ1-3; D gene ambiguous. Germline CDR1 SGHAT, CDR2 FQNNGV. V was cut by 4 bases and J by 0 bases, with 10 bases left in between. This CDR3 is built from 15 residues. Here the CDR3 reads CASSYRRNSGNTIYF. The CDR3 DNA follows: TGTGCCAGCAGCTACCGGCGGAACTCTGGAAACACCATATATTTT.

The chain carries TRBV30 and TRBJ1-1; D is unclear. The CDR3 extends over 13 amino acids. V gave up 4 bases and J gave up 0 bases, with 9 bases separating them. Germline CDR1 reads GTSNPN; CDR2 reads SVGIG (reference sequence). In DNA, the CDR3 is TGTGCCTGGAACATAGGGATGAACACTGAAGCTTTCTTT. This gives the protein CAWNIGMNTEAFF.

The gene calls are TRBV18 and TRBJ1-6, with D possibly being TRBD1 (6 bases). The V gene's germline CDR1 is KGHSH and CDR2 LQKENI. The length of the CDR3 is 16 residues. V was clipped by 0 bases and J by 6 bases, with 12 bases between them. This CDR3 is CASSPPVGGGNSPLHF. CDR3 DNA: TGTGCCAGCTCACCACCGGTAGGGGGAGGTAATTCACCCCTCCACTTT.

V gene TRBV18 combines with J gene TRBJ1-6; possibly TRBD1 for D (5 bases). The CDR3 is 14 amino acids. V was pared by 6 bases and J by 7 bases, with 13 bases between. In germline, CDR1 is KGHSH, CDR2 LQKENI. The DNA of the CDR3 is TGTGCCAGCTCCCTCGGGACTGAGAATTCACCCCTCCACTTT. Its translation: CASSLGTENSPLHF.

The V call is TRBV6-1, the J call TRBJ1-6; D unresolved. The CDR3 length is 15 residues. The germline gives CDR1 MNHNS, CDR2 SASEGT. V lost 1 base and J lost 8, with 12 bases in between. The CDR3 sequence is CASSEEGPSHSPLHF. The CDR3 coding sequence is TGTGCCAGCAGTGAAGAGGGCCCGTCCCATTCACCCCTCCACTTT.

The CDR3 loop is CASSLSLGIGEQYF. CDR3 nucleotides: TGCGCCAGCAGCTTGAGCCTCGGAATAGGCGAGCAGTACTTC. This sequence joins TRBV5-1 and TRBJ2-7, with D unresolved. The CDR3 contains 14 residues. In germline, CDR1 is SGHRS, CDR2 YFSETQ. Trimming shortened V by 1 base and J by 6 bases, and 14 bases separated the two germline ends.

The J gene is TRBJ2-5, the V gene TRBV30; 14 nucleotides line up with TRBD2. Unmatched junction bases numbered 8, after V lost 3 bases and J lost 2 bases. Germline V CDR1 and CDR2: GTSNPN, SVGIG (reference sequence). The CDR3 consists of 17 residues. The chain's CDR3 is CAWSRTSGGWRQETQYF. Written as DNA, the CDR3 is TGTGCCTGGAGCCGGACTAGCGGGGGGTGGCGGCAAGAGACCCAGTACTTC.

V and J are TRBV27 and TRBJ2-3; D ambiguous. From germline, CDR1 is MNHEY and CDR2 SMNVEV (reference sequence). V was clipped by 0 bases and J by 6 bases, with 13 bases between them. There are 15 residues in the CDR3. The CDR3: CASSLSFLRKDTQYF. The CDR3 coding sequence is TGTGCCAGCAGTTTATCTTTTTTAAGAAAGGATACGCAGTATTTT.

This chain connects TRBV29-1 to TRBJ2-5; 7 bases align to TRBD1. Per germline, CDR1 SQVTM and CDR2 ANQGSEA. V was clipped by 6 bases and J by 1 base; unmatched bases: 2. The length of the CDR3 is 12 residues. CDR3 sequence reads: CSVGTAQETQYF. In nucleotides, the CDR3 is TGCAGCGTGGGGACAGCCCAAGAGACCCAGTACTTC.

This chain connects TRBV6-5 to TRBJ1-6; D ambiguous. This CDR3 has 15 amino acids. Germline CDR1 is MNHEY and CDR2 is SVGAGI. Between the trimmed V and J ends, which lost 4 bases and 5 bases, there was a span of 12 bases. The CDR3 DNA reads TGTGCCAGCAGTTCCTTCGGCCCGGATAATTCACCCCTCCACTTT. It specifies CASSSFGPDNSPLHF.

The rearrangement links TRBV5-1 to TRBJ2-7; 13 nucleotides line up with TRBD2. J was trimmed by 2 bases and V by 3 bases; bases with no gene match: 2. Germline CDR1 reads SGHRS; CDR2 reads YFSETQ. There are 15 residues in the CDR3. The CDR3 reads CASSSTSGRAYEQYF. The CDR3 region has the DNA TGCGCCAGCAGCTCTACTAGCGGGAGGGCCTACGAGCAGTACTTC.

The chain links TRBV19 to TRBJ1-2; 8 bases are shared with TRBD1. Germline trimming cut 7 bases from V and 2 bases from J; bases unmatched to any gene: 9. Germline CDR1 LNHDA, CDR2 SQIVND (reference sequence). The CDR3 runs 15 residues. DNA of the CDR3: TGTGCCAGTACCTGGACAGGGCGAGAGAACTATGGCTACACCTTC. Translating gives CASTWTGRENYGYTF.

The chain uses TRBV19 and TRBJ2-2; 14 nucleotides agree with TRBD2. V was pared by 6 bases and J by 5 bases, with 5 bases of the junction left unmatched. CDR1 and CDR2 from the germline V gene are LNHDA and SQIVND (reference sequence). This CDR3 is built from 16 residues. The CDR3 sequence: CASRGTSGRRTGELFF. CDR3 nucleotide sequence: TGTGCCAGTAGGGGGACTAGCGGGAGAAGGACCGGGGAGCTGTTTTTT.

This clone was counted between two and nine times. The CDR3 spells CASSSLTLKREGLGEQFF. As DNA, the CDR3 is TGTGCCAGCAGCTCTCTTACGTTAAAGCGGGAGGGGCTTGGGGAGCAGTTCTTC. This sequence joins TRBV7-6 and TRBJ2-1; 10 nucleotides line up with TRBD2. CDR1 SGHVS and CDR2 FNYEAQ come from the germline V gene. The CDR3 sequence is 18 residues long. The V segment lost 4 bases and the J segment 10 bases; nucleotides outside the gene matches: 19.

Here the CDR3 reads CASSPGVGYTF. DNA for the CDR3: TGTGCCAGCTCACCAGGGGTTGGCTACACCTTC. V is TRBV18 and J is TRBJ1-2; D not resolved. In germline, CDR1 is KGHSH, CDR2 LQKENI. V was clipped by 2 bases and J by 7 bases, with 5 bases between them. CDR3 length: 11 amino acids.

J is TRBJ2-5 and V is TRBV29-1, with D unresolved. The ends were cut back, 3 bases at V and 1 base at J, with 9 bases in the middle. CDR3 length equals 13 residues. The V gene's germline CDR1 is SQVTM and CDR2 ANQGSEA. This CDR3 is CSVDKDVQETQYF. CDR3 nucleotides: TGCAGCGTTGATAAGGACGTCCAAGAGACCCAGTACTTC.